The 31 T cell receptor beta chains in this list originate from one sample, sequenced in a study of T cell responses to AZD1222 COVID-19 vaccine. The data were produced by immunoSEQ multiplex PCR, yet TCRdb's version contains in-frame clones alone and is incomplete. Among some 150,000 clones listed, more than 90% were seen once. Sample: peripheral blood, taken on day 0 of AZD1222 vaccination. These receptors were taken from an adult in good health.

The chain recombines TRBV27 with TRBJ2-5; 9 bases agree with TRBD1. The ends lost 2 bases at V and 4 bases at J; junction bases unmatched: 5. Per germline, CDR1 MNHEY and CDR2 SMNVEV (reference sequence). The CDR3 is 15 residues long. CDR3 nucleotide sequence: TGTGCCAGCAGTTTAGCCGGGACAGGGCTAGAGACCCAGTACTTC. It is translated as CASSLAGTGLETQYF.

CDR3 sequence reads: CASSLTPYGYTF. CDR3 nucleotides: TGTGCCAGCAGCTTGACCCCCTATGGCTACACCTTC. The chain uses TRBV5-8 and TRBJ1-2; no clear D gene. CDR1 and CDR2 from the germline V gene are SGHTS and YDEGEE. Trimming removed 1 base at V and 4 bases at J, with 5 bases between. The CDR3 has 12 amino acids.

The chain recombines TRBV15 with TRBJ2-7; the match to TRBD1 covers 11 bases. The CDR3 sequence is 16 residues long. From germline, CDR1 is LNHNV and CDR2 YYDKDF (reference sequence). The trim removed 0 bases at V and 2 bases at J, leaving 3 bases unmatched. CDR3 loop: CATSRDPGQGAYEQYF. For the CDR3, the DNA is TGTGCCACCAGCAGAGATCCGGGACAGGGGGCCTACGAGCAGTACTTC. The full variable domain, completed using reference TRBV15 and TRBJ2-7, is DAMVIQNPRYQVTQFGKPVTLSCSQTLNHNVMYWYQQKSSQAPKLLFHYYDKDFNNEADTPDNFQSRRPNTSFCFLDIRSPGLGDTAMYLCATSRDPGQGAYEQYFGPGTRLTVT.

The rearrangement uses TRBV28 and TRBJ2-1, with 12 bases identical to TRBD2. The germline CDR1 and CDR2 sequences are MDHEN and SYDVKM. Unmatched junction bases numbered 8, after V lost 3 bases and J lost 11 bases. CDR3 length: 15 residues. This CDR3 is CASSLPGTSGFKQFF. The CDR3 DNA reads as TGTGCCAGCAGTTTGCCCGGGACTAGCGGGTTTAAGCAGTTCTTC.

The chain joins TRBV19 to TRBJ1-2; D is undetermined. The CDR3 loop spans 16 amino acids. The V and J ends lost 2 bases and 0 bases respectively, with 13 bases between them. Germline CDR1 and CDR2: LNHDA and SQIVND (reference sequence). CDR3 region: CASSITWAEANYGYTF. In DNA form, the CDR3 reads TGTGCCAGTAGTATAACCTGGGCAGAAGCTAACTATGGCTACACCTTC.

This clone was seen once. This chain links TRBV19 with TRBJ2-7, with TRBD2 matching 9 bases. V was pared by 10 bases and J by 2 bases, with 9 bases of the junction left unmatched. Germline V CDR1 and CDR2: LNHDA, SQIVND (reference sequence). This CDR3 comprises 14 residues. The CDR3 spells CATRGLAGPYEQYF. CDR3 nucleotides: TGTGCCACCCGAGGGCTAGCGGGACCCTACGAGCAGTACTTC.

The chain employs TRBV5-5 and TRBJ2-1; 8 positions agree with TRBD2. From germline, CDR1 is SGHKS and CDR2 YYEKEE (reference sequence). CDR3 size: 13 residues. The V and J ends lost 4 bases and 8 bases, in that order; junction bases with no gene match: 5. The CDR3 is CASSTGGQDEQFF. CDR3 coding DNA: TGTGCCAGCAGCACGGGGGGGCAGGATGAGCAGTTCTTC.

V usage is TRBV3-1 (or the pseudogene TRBV3-2) and J usage is TRBJ2-1; 10 nucleotides agree with TRBD2. V lost 4 bases and J lost 7; bases outside the gene matches: 7. This CDR3 is 15 amino acids long. CDR1 and CDR2 from the germline V gene are LGHDT and YNNKEL (reference sequence). CDR3 residues: CASSPLGLATNEQFF. The CDR3 DNA is TGTGCCAGCAGCCCCTTGGGACTAGCGACGAATGAGCAGTTCTTC.

The chain recombines TRBV3-1 (or the pseudogene TRBV3-2) with TRBJ1-3, with unresolved D. The length of the CDR3 is 16 residues. Germline V gene sequence: CDR1 LGHDT, CDR2 YNNKEL (reference sequence). V shed 4 bases and J shed 3 bases, with 16 bases lying between them. The CDR3 DNA sequence: TGTGCCAGCAGCCGGACTGCGGGGAATATTGGAAACACCATATATTTT. It encodes CASSRTAGNIGNTIYF.

V gene TRBV3-1 (or the pseudogene TRBV3-2) combines with J gene TRBJ1-1; tentative D call: TRBD1 (6 bases). This CDR3 spans 12 amino acids. CDR1 and CDR2 from the germline V gene are LGHDT and YNNKEL (reference sequence). The V end lost 4 bases, the J end lost 7 bases, and 10 bases lay between the germline ends. The CDR3 region has the DNA TGTGCCAGCAGCCTCCAGGGGTTTGAAGCTTTCTTT. Protein sequence: CASSLQGFEAFF.

The CDR3 loop reads CASSQTGNEQFF. The CDR3 nucleotides read TGTGCCAGCAGCCAAACAGGAAATGAGCAGTTCTTC. The chain links TRBV2 to TRBJ2-1, with D possibly matching TRBD1 (5 bases). Germline CDR1 and CDR2: SNHLY and FYNNEI. Trimming pared 6 bases from V and 7 bases from J, leaving 10 bases between. The CDR3 spans 12 residues. Complete variable domain (other parts from reference TRBV2 and TRBJ2-1): EPEVTQTPSHQVTQMGQEVILRCVPISNHLYFYWYRQILGQKVEFLVSFYNNEISEKSEIFDDQFSVERPDGSNFTLKIRSTKLEDSAMYFCASSQTGNEQFFGPGTRLTVL.

J is TRBJ2-7 and V is TRBV4-1; 7 bases are a match to TRBD2. This CDR3 is 16 amino acids long. Germline trimming cut 1 base from V and 6 bases from J; bases unmatched to any gene: 12. Germline V CDR1 and CDR2: MGHRA, YSYEKL. CDR3 sequence reads: CASSQAEITTSSEQYF. Written as DNA, the CDR3 is TGCGCCAGCAGCCAAGCAGAGATTACGACTAGCAGCGAGCAGTACTTC.

In nucleotides, the CDR3 is TGTGCCTGGAGTGAGCCGGGAACAGCGAATGAAAAACTGTTTTTT. Residues: CAWSEPGTANEKLFF. The chain recombines TRBV30 with TRBJ1-4; no clear D. The CDR3 is 15 residues long. In germline, CDR1 is GTSNPN, CDR2 SVGIG (reference sequence). V was shortened by 1 base and J by 5 bases, with 14 bases between the two germline ends.

The chain employs TRBV11-2 and TRBJ1-5; TRBD1 agrees at 8 bases. There are 15 residues in the CDR3. Losses at the gene ends were 5 bases for V and 3 bases for J; bases not matched to a gene: 6. Germline CDR1 and CDR2: SGHAT and FQNNGV. CDR3 in amino acids: CASSPTGANNQPQHF. CDR3 nucleotide sequence: TGTGCCAGCAGCCCGACAGGGGCGAACAATCAGCCCCAGCATTTT.

The chain combines TRBV15 with TRBJ1-1; TRBD1 aligns across 8 bases. The CDR3 sequence is 16 residues long. Germline V gives CDR1 LNHNV, CDR2 YYDKDF (reference sequence). Trimming removed 7 bases from V and 0 bases from J; junction bases left unmatched: 10. CDR3 nucleotides: TGTGCCACCACCAAGGACAGGGTAGGGATGAACACTGAAGCTTTCTTT. This sequence encodes CATTKDRVGMNTEAFF.

The chain links TRBV7-2 to TRBJ2-1; D ambiguous. The CDR3 is 14 residues long. Trimming cost V 1 base and J 3 bases, with 7 bases left between them. CDR1 SGHTA and CDR2 FQGNSA come from the germline V gene. The CDR3 sequence is CASSLGGYYNEQFF. CDR3 DNA: TGTGCCAGCAGCTTAGGGGGATACTACAATGAGCAGTTCTTC.

The genes are TRBV6-1 and TRBJ1-1; 11 bases align to TRBD1. Trimming cost V 0 bases and J 10 bases; bases outside gene matches: 19. The germline gives CDR1 MNHNS, CDR2 SASEGT. The CDR3 is 19 residues long. CDR3 amino acids: CASSEALLGWRTGGRGAFF. The CDR3 DNA reads as TGTGCCAGCAGTGAAGCGCTTCTAGGATGGCGGACAGGGGGCCGCGGAGCTTTCTTT.

CDR3 nucleotides: TGTGCCAGCAGCCAAGAGGCGGGACGGGGAGAGACCCAGTACTTC. It translates to CASSQEAGRGETQYF. V gene TRBV7-9 combines with J gene TRBJ2-5, with D perhaps TRBD2 (6 bases). The V end lost 5 bases, the J end lost 4 bases, and 17 bases lay between the germline ends. The CDR3 consists of 15 residues. Germline values: CDR1 SEHNR, CDR2 FQNEAQ (reference sequence).

The rearrangement links TRBV10-1 to TRBJ2-5; tentatively, D is TRBD1 (5 bases). Trimming removed 4 bases at V and 2 bases at J, with 8 bases between. Per germline, CDR1 WNHNN and CDR2 SYGVQD (reference sequence). This CDR3 is 13 amino acids long. The CDR3 region has the DNA TGCGCCAGCAGTGGGGCAGGGCAAGAGACCCAGTACTTC. It translates to CASSGAGQETQYF.

The chain links TRBV3-1 (or the pseudogene TRBV3-2) to TRBJ1-1; D not resolved. Looked up from germline, CDR1 is LGHDT and CDR2 is YNNKEL (reference sequence). V lost 0 bases to trimming and J lost 11 bases, with 13 bases between them. CDR3 length equals 13 residues. The CDR3 sequence is CASSQDPAAMAFF. CDR3 nucleotides: TGTGCCAGCAGCCAAGATCCGGCAGCTATGGCTTTCTTT.

The chain joins TRBV6-5 to TRBJ1-2; D not resolved. The CDR3 extends over 14 amino acids. Trimming shortened V by 2 bases and J by 2 bases, and 9 bases separated the two germline ends. Per the germline V gene, CDR1 is MNHEY and CDR2 is SVGAGI. The CDR3 coding sequence is TGTGCCAGCAGTTACGATGGGCGGAACTATGGCTACACCTTC. This codes for CASSYDGRNYGYTF.

This clone was observed a single time. The chain joins TRBV6-9 to TRBJ1-6; D gene unclear. Germline values: CDR1 MNHGY, CDR2 SVAAGI. The CDR3 is made up of 16 amino acids. The V gene lost 0 bases and the J gene lost 8 bases, with 14 bases spanning the gap. The chain's CDR3 is CASSYSGREEDSPLHF. The CDR3 region has the DNA TGTGCCAGCAGTTATTCGGGGAGGGAGGAGGATTCACCCCTCCACTTT.

This chain connects TRBV18 to TRBJ2-6; D not resolved. CDR1 is KGHSH, CDR2 LQKENI, per germline. Trimming removed 3 bases at V and 0 bases at J, with 15 bases between. CDR3 size: 18 residues. The CDR3 DNA is TGTGCCAGCTCACCCCCTTTTGGGCTCCTCTCTGGGGCCAACGTCCTGACTTTC. Translating it yields CASSPPFGLLSGANVLTF.

In nucleotides, the CDR3 is TGCAGTGCCAGGGGGTACACTGAAGCTTTCTTT. Protein: CSARGYTEAFF. This sequence joins TRBV20-1 and TRBJ1-1; 7 positions agree with TRBD1. CDR3 size: 11 residues. V dropped 6 bases and J dropped 3; count of bases not matched to a gene: 1. The germline V gene has CDR1 DFQATT and CDR2 SNEGSKA (reference sequence).

The rearrangement links TRBV29-1 to TRBJ2-3, with 7 bases fitting TRBD2. Germline-derived CDR1 and CDR2 are SQVTM and ANQGSEA. This CDR3 is built from 17 residues. The J segment lost 1 base and the V segment lost 1 base, leaving 11 bases of the junction unmatched. The CDR3 reads CSVEALGASGRTDTQYF. In nucleotides, the CDR3 is TGCAGCGTTGAAGCACTCGGGGCTAGCGGCCGCACAGATACGCAGTATTTT.

This chain uses TRBV6-5 with TRBJ2-7; 8 bases map to TRBD2. The germline gives CDR1 MNHEY, CDR2 SVGAGI. V shed 5 bases and J 4 bases; nucleotides not matched to a gene: 7. CDR3 size: 14 residues. CDR3 sequence (DNA): TGTGCCAGCAGTCCCCTAGCGGGCTCATACGAGCAGTACTTC. It yields the protein CASSPLAGSYEQYF.

The CDR3 reads CASSEAKYAETQYF. In nucleotides, the CDR3 is TGTGCCAGCAGTGAAGCGAAGTACGCGGAGACCCAGTACTTC. The chain uses TRBV6-1 and TRBJ2-5, with D unresolved. V gave up 0 bases and J gave up 5 bases, with 10 bases separating them. This CDR3 contains 14 residues. Germline CDR1 is MNHNS and CDR2 is SASEGT.

The chain has TRBV5-1 and TRBJ2-5, with D unresolved. Germline V gene lookup returns CDR1 SGHRS and CDR2 YFSETQ. Trimming took 4 bases from V and 4 from J, leaving 8 bases between them. The CDR3 extends over 12 amino acids. CDR3 sequence reads: CASSKAGETQYF. The CDR3 DNA reads as TGCGCCAGCAGCAAGGCCGGAGAGACCCAGTACTTC.

The V and J genes are TRBV7-9 and TRBJ1-3; maybe TRBD1 (5 bases). V shed 6 bases and J shed 4 bases, with 19 bases lying between them. The CDR3 totals 16 residues. In germline, CDR1 is SEHNR, CDR2 FQNEAQ (reference sequence). The CDR3 nucleotides are TGTGCCAGCAGGGACCTCCGGCAGGGACCCGGAAACACCATATATTTT. Protein product: CASRDLRQGPGNTIYF.

The chain has TRBV3-1 (or the pseudogene TRBV3-2) and TRBJ2-5, with 11 bases aligning to TRBD1. The germline CDR1 and CDR2 sequences are LGHDT and YNNKEL (reference sequence). Trimming cost V 0 bases and J 5 bases; bases outside gene matches: 8. The CDR3 runs to 17 residues. The CDR3 DNA reads as TGTGCCAGCAGCCAAGATACGGACAGGGGGCGCAAGGAGACCCAGTACTTC. Translation gives CASSQDTDRGRKETQYF.

CDR3 sequence reads: CASSLRTGSLGSNQPQHF. The CDR3 DNA follows: TGTGCCAGCAGCTTAAGGACAGGGTCGCTCGGTAGCAATCAGCCCCAGCATTTT. The chain uses TRBV5-8 and TRBJ1-5, with 8 bases matching TRBD1. The V and J ends lost 2 bases and 0 bases, in that order; junction bases with no gene match: 10. The length of the CDR3 is 18 residues. Germline loops: CDR1 SGHTS, CDR2 YDEGEE.